This T cell receptor beta chain was sequenced for a study of cytomegalovirus exposure and HLA in healthy donors. Broader study findings: The authors enumerated 150 to 200 TCR beta chains as linked to cytomegalovirus. There were some public TCRs occurring in many donors, but most TCR sequences were rare.

Trimming cost V 0 bases and J 7 bases; bases outside gene matches: 9. Looked up from germline, CDR1 is SGDLS and CDR2 is YYNGEE. The CDR3 spans 16 residues. Details on this clone: What it binds is unknown.

Donors were drawn from the 120-subject validation cohort, separate from the 666-subject first cohort. Repertoires were generated with immunoSEQ multiplex PCR, while TCRdb's copy carries only in-frame clones and drops some. In the table there are over 150,000 clones, approximately 89% of which are singletons. This TCR was sampled from a woman aged 18 to 35 in good health and CMV-seropositive. The genes are TRBV9 and TRBJ2-2, with 7 bases fitting TRBD2. The sequenced material came from PBMCs. The CDR3 DNA reads as TGTGCCAGCAGCGTAGGGGTAGCGGGTTCCGGCGGGGAGCTGTTTTTT. It is translated as CASSVGVAGSGGELFF.